These T cell receptor beta chains were read from a single sample in a study of cytomegalovirus exposure and HLA in healthy donors. TCRdb's table, derived via immunoSEQ multiplex PCR, lists solely in-frame clones and lacks some. In the table there are 170,000 or so clones, more than 65% of which are singletons. The sample was PBMCs. These receptors came from a woman younger than 35 in good health and CMV-seropositive. CDR3s include the opening cysteine and the closing phenylalanine or tryptophan. A D gene is named only where the DNA matches it firmly. Clone size is not always given. Where it is, it says once, few, many or a class for expanded clones.

clone_size j_call d_call v_call cdr3_nt cdr3_aa
NA TRBJ2-2 TRBD1 TRBV12-5 TGTGCTAGTGGACGCTCGACAGGGGACACCGGGGAGCTGTTTTTT CASGRSTGDTGELFF
NA TRBJ2-3 TRBD1 TRBV2 TGTGCCAGCAGGACAGGGGGCCTCCCGGATACGCAGTATTTT CASRTGGLPDTQYF
few TRBJ2-5 TRBD2 TRBV10-3 TGTGCCATCAGTGGACTAGCGGGGGCCGGGGCGGAGACCCAGTACTTC CAISGLAGAGAETQYF
NA TRBJ2-5 NA TRBV4-1 TGCGCCAGCAGCCAAGCTAGTCAAGAGACCCAGTACTTC CASSQASQETQYF
NA TRBJ2-5 TRBD2 TRBV29-1 TGCAGCGTTACGAGCGGGGGGGCCACAGAGACCCAGTACTTC CSVTSGGATETQYF
NA TRBJ2-7 TRBD1 TRBV29-1 TGCAGCGTTGTGACAGGGTCATTCCACGAGCAGTACTTC CSVVTGSFHEQYF
once TRBJ2-5 TRBD2 TRBV11-2 TGTGCCAGCAGGCCCGCGGGGGGACGAACTGAGACCCAGTACTTC CASRPAGGRTETQYF
NA TRBJ1-2 TRBD1 TRBV5-4 TGTGCCAGCAGCCCCGGGACAGAAAACTATGGCTACACCTTC CASSPGTENYGYTF
NA TRBJ2-7 NA TRBV5-1 TGCGCCAGCAGCTTGCTGGAGGGCGAGCAGTACTTC CASSLLEGEQYF
NA TRBJ1-5 NA TRBV2 TGTGCCAGCAGTGTAAGCAGGATGTTTAGCAATCAGCCCCAGCATTTT CASSVSRMFSNQPQHF
NA TRBJ2-1 NA TRBV7-9 TGTGCCAGCAGCTCCGGGACTCCTGGCAATGAGCAGTTCTTC CASSSGTPGNEQFF
NA TRBJ2-7 TRBD1 TRBV7-9 TGTGCCAGCAGCTTAGTTTCATGGGGACAGGGGGATTACGAGCAGTACTTC CASSLVSWGQGDYEQYF
NA TRBJ2-2 NA TRBV13 TGTGCCAGCAGCTTAGCCCGAGGCGGGGAGCTGTTTTTT CASSLARGGELFF
NA TRBJ1-2 TRBD1 TRBV18 TGTGCCAGCTCACCCGGGACAGGCATTCGTATGAGTTATGGCTACACCTTC CASSPGTGIRMSYGYTF
once TRBJ2-1 TRBD2 TRBV4-2 TGTGCCAGCAGCCAAGTTCTAGCGGGGATGGGCAATGAGCAGTTCTTC CASSQVLAGMGNEQFF
NA TRBJ2-3 TRBD1 TRBV29-1 TGCAGCGTTCGCGGGACAGGGACAGATACGCAGTATTTT CSVRGTGTDTQYF
NA TRBJ1-1 NA TRBV10-1 TGCGCCAGCAGTGAGTTGGGGGGGTCCACTGAAGCTTTCTTT CASSELGGSTEAFF
NA TRBJ1-6 TRBD1 TRBV2 TGTGCCAGCAGTTTACAGGGGCACAGCTCCTATAATTCACCCCTCCACTTT CASSLQGHSSYNSPLHF
once TRBJ1-1 NA TRBV5-4 TGTGCCAGCAGCTTGGCCGCGGTTACTGAAGCTTTCTTT CASSLAAVTEAFF
NA TRBJ1-1 NA TRBV6-1 TGTGCCAGCAGTCCCCTGGCGGGGGGAACTGAAGCTTTCTTT CASSPLAGGTEAFF
NA TRBJ2-7 NA TRBV6-5 TGTGCCAGCAGTTACTCCCGGCAGGGGTTCTACGAGCAGTACTTC CASSYSRQGFYEQYF
NA TRBJ2-2 NA TRBV2 TGTGCCAGCACCTCAGGACAGCACACCGGGGAGCTGTTTTTT CASTSGQHTGELFF
NA TRBJ2-2 NA TRBV5-1 TGCGCCAGCAGCTTGGGGTTGGGCCCAGGCCGGTTGGAGCTGTTTTTT CASSLGLGPGRLELFF
NA TRBJ1-3 NA TRBV15 TGTGCCACCCAGGAGGGCTCTGGAAACACCATATATTTT CATQEGSGNTIYF
NA TRBJ1-2 NA TRBV6-6 TGTGCCAGCAGATTAGAGGGGACAATCCAAGGCTACACCTTC CASRLEGTIQGYTF
NA TRBJ2-7 NA TRBV7-9 TGTGCCAGCAGCTCAACCGAGTCCTCCTACGAGCAGTACTTC CASSSTESSYEQYF
NA TRBJ1-5 TRBD1 TRBV27 TGTGCCAGCAGTTTATCGCGGACAGGCGGCGCATTCAATCAGCCCCAGCATTTT CASSLSRTGGAFNQPQHF
NA TRBJ1-2 TRBD1 TRBV5-1 TGCGCCAGCAGCCCGGAGGACAGGGCCATTCATGGCTACACCTTC CASSPEDRAIHGYTF
NA TRBJ1-5 NA TRBV6-1 TGTGCCAGCAGGGTTCAAGGGGAGCCCCAGCATTTT CASRVQGEPQHF